This T cell receptor (beta chain) stems from a study of OX40 agonist ivuxolimab in advanced cancers. Study details: The group had a mean age of around 64 years, ranged from about 20 to 90, and was around 82% male. Study-level points and caveats: Within 6 weeks, CD4+ and CD8+ blood T cells expanded clonally at 0.1 to 3.0 mg/kg.

Profiled with immunoSEQ multiplex PCR; TCRdb holds only in-frame clones, not every one. The sample holds tens of thousands of clones, less than 85% seen once. The CDR3 has 13 amino acids. Trimming removed 2 bases from V and 6 bases from J, with 7 bases in between. Germline values: CDR1 SNHLY, CDR2 FYNNEI. In this sample, this clone turned up a few times. Its specificity is not known. The V gene is TRBV2, the J gene TRBJ2-2, with no clear D. The specimen comprised CD4+ or CD8+ T cells sorted from blood, sampled in a trial of the OX40 agonist ivuxolimab. The TCR comes from an adult with an advanced solid tumor such as melanoma, head and neck, liver or kidney cancer. This CDR3 reads CASSERGPGELFF. As DNA, the CDR3 is TGTGCCAGCAGTGAACGAGGACCCGGGGAGCTGTTTTTT. The whole variable domain, filled in from reference TRBV2 and TRBJ2-2, reads EPEVTQTPSHQVTQMGQEVILRCVPISNHLYFYWYRQILGQKVEFLVSFYNNEISEKSEIFDDQFSVERPDGSNFTLKIRSTKLEDSAMYFCASSERGPGELFFGEGSRLTVL.